This TCR beta chain was recovered during a study of cytomegalovirus exposure and HLA in healthy donors. Study-level results: Reportedly, fewer N-insertions than the roughly 700-donor mean appeared in an Asian-associated ancestry cluster in a later analysis. TCR beta V segments were, for the most part, productive about 87% or about 30% of the time in an earlier analysis.

Concerning this clone: What it binds is not known.

PCR amplification relied on 60 Vbeta primers (plus 13 Jbeta primers). TCRdb's table, derived via immunoSEQ multiplex PCR, lists solely in-frame clones and lacks some. The sample has about 110,000 clones, approximately 84% seen once. The V and J ends lost 4 bases and 5 bases, in that order; junction bases with no gene match: 2. CDR1 and CDR2 (germline): SGHDT, YYEEEE. The CDR3 covers 13 residues. Sequenced: PBMCs. The chain employs TRBV5-6 and TRBJ1-5, with 8 bases fitting TRBD1. This clonotype was sampled from a man aged 40-49 years in good health and CMV-seronegative. Here the CDR3 reads CASSRTGHQPQHF. CDR3 coding DNA: TGTGCCAGCAGCCGGACAGGGCATCAGCCCCAGCATTTT.